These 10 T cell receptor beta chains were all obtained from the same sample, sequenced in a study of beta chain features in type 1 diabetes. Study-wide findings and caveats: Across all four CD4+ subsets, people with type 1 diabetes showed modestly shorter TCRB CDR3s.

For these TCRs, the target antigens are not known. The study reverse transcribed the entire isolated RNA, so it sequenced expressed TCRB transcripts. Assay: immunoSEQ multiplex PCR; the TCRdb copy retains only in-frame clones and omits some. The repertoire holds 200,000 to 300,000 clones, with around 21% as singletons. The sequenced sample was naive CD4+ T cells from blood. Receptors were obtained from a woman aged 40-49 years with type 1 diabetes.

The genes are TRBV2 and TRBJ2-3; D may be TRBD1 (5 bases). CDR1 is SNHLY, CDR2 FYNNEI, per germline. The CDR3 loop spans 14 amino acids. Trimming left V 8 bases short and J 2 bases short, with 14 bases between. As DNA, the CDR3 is TGTGCCAGCCGACGCAGGGATTTCACAGATACGCAGTATTTT. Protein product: CASRRRDFTDTQYF.

The CDR3 coding sequence is TGTGCCAGCACCTGGACAGTCTATACTGAGCAGTTCTTC. This sequence encodes CASTWTVYTEQFF. V is TRBV28 and J is TRBJ2-1, with D tentatively TRBD1 (6 bases). Germline CDR1 MDHEN, CDR2 SYDVKM. The V and J ends lost 7 bases and 9 bases respectively, with 16 bases between them. This CDR3 is built from 13 residues.

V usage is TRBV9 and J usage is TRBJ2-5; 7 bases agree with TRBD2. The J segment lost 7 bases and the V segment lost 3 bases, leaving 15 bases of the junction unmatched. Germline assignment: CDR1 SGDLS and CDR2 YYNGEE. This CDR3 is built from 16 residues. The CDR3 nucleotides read TGTGCCAGCAGCGAATCACCAGGTCCTAGCGGAGGGACCCAGTACTTC. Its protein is CASSESPGPSGGTQYF.

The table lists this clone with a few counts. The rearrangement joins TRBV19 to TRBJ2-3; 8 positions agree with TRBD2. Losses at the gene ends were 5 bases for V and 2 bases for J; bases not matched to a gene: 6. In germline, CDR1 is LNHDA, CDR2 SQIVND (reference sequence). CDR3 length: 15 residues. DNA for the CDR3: TGTGCCAGTAGTCGGCTAGCGGGCTACACAGATACGCAGTATTTT. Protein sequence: CASSRLAGYTDTQYF.

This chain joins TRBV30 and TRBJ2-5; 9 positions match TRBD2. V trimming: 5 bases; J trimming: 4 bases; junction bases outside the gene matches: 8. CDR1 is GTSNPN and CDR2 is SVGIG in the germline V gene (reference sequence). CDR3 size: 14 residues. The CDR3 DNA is TGTGCCTGGTACCTAGCGGGATCAGGAGAGACCCAGTACTTC. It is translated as CAWYLAGSGETQYF.

DNA of the CDR3: TGTGCCAGCAGCACCCTCGGCGGGGGGAAAAGTGAGCAGTTCTTC. Translation gives CASSTLGGGKSEQFF. J is TRBJ2-1 and V is TRBV9, with TRBD2 matching 8 bases. J was trimmed by 9 bases and V by 4 bases; bases with no gene match: 12. There are 15 residues in the CDR3. In germline, CDR1 is SGDLS, CDR2 YYNGEE.

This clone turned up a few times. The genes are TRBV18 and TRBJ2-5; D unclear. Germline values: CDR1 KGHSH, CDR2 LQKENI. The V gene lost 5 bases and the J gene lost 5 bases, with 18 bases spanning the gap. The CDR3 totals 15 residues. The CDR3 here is CASSSALSGLETQYF. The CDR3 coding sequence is TGTGCCAGCTCATCCGCGCTATCGGGTTTGGAGACCCAGTACTTC.

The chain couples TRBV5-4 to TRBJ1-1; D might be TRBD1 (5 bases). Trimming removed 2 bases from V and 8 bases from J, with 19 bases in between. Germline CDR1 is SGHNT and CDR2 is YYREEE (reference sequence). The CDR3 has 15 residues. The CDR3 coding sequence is TGTGCCAGCAGCTTACCCGGGTCTCGTGGGGGGGAAGCTTTCTTT. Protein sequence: CASSLPGSRGGEAFF. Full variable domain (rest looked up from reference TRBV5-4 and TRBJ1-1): ETGVTQSPTHLIKTRGQQVTLRCSSQSGHNTVSWYQQALGQGPQFIFQYYREEENGRGNFPPRFSGLQFPNYSSELNVNALELDDSALYLCASSLPGSRGGEAFFGQGTRLTVV.

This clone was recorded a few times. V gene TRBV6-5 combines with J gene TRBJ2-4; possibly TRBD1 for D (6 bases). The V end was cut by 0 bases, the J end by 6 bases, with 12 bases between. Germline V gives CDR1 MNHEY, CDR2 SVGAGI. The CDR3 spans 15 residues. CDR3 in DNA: TGTGCCAGCAGTTACTCTTTACAGGGTATAAACATTCAGTACTTC. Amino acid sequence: CASSYSLQGINIQYF.

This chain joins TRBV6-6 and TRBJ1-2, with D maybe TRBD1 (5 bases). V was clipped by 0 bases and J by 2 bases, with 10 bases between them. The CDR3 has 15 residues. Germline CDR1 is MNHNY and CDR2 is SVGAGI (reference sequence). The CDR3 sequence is CASSYSSAGNYGYTF. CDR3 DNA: TGTGCCAGCAGTTACTCGAGCGCAGGGAACTATGGCTACACCTTC.